The 11 T cell receptor beta chains below come from one sample, sequenced in a study of technical replicates of blood from a handful of donors. The data were produced by immunoSEQ multiplex PCR, yet TCRdb's version contains in-frame clones alone and is incomplete. Counted here are some 90,000 clones, 85% to 95% occurring once; the ten biggest clones make up roughly 0.3%. The specimen was T cells isolated from PBMCs. The receptor source for this set is a human donor in good health.

This rearrangement joins TRBV30 to TRBJ1-5, with 8 bases identical to TRBD1. The CDR3 consists of 15 residues. From germline, CDR1 is GTSNPN and CDR2 SVGIG (reference sequence). V shed 4 bases and J 2 bases; nucleotides not matched to a gene: 7. In DNA form, the CDR3 reads TGTGCCTGGACGACAGGGGAATCGGGCAATCAGCCCCAGCATTTT. It codes for CAWTTGESGNQPQHF.

The J gene is TRBJ1-1, the V gene TRBV19, with a tentative D call TRBD1 (6 bases). The CDR3 consists of 16 residues. The V gene lost 5 bases and the J gene lost 4 bases, with 20 bases spanning the gap. Per the germline V gene, CDR1 is LNHDA and CDR2 is SQIVND (reference sequence). CDR3 sequence (DNA): TGTGCCAGTAGTCCCATGCCCCAGACAGGCCTCACTGAAGCTTTCTTT. Its translation is CASSPMPQTGLTEAFF. The full variable domain, rest sourced from reference TRBV19 and TRBJ1-1, is DGGITQSPKYLFRKEGQNVTLSCEQNLNHDAMYWYRQDPGQGLRLIYYSQIVNDFQKGDIAEGYSVSREKKESFPLTVTSAQKNPTAFYLCASSPMPQTGLTEAFFGQGTRLTVV.

The rearrangement links TRBV11-2 to TRBJ1-2, with TRBD1 identical over 9 bases. The CDR3 totals 17 residues. With 1 base clipped from V and 4 bases from J, the junction kept 10 bases outside the gene matches. In germline, CDR1 is SGHAT, CDR2 FQNNGV. DNA of the CDR3: TGTGCCAGCAGCTTAGTATCTGGGACAGGGCATGGCTATGGCTACACCTTC. It is translated as CASSLVSGTGHGYGYTF.

The genes are TRBV7-8 and TRBJ1-2, with 7 bases that match TRBD1. This CDR3 spans 14 amino acids. Germline V gene lookup returns CDR1 SGHVS and CDR2 FQNEAQ. The V segment lost 5 bases and the J segment 3 bases; nucleotides outside the gene matches: 6. In nucleotides, the CDR3 is TGTGCCAGCAGCAAAGATGGGACAGACTATGGCTACACCTTC. This codes for CASSKDGTDYGYTF.

The chain combines TRBV5-1 with TRBJ2-3; D is unclear. V shed 2 bases and J shed 4 bases, with 8 bases lying between them. This CDR3 comprises 13 residues. From germline, CDR1 is SGHRS and CDR2 YFSETQ. The CDR3 is CASSLPSSDTQYF. In nucleotides, the CDR3 is TGCGCCAGCAGCTTACCAAGCTCAGATACGCAGTATTTT.

The chain uses TRBV19 and TRBJ2-7, with TRBD1 matching 11 bases. Germline CDR1 reads LNHDA; CDR2 reads SQIVND (reference sequence). The CDR3 sequence is 14 residues long. V shed 6 bases, J shed 7 bases, and the junction held 8 bases outside the gene matches. The CDR3 region is CASRPGTGGIEQYF. The CDR3 DNA sequence: TGTGCCAGTAGACCCGGGACAGGGGGGATTGAGCAGTACTTC.

DNA for the CDR3: TGTGCCAGCAGCCATACTAGCGGGAGAGACGGCATTCAGTACTTC. Its protein product is CASSHTSGRDGIQYF. V usage is TRBV7-6 and J usage is TRBJ2-4; TRBD2 aligns across 11 bases. Germline V lookup: CDR1 SGHVS, CDR2 FNYEAQ. The CDR3 is 15 residues long. V dropped 5 bases and J dropped 9; count of bases not matched to a gene: 9.

CDR3 amino acids: CASSEGLGRTDTQYF. CDR3 sequence (DNA): TGTGCCAGCAGTGAAGGACTAGGCCGCACAGATACGCAGTATTTT. The chain recombines TRBV2 with TRBJ2-3; D is perhaps TRBD2 (6 bases). This CDR3 has 15 residues. With 1 base removed from V and 1 base from J, the gap between germline ends came to 9 bases. CDR1 is SNHLY, CDR2 FYNNEI, per germline.

The chain has TRBV11-3 and TRBJ2-3, with 9 bases fitting TRBD2. Germline-derived CDR1 and CDR2 are SGHNT and YENEEA. Unmatched junction bases numbered 12, after V lost 5 bases and J lost 0 bases. The CDR3 is 18 amino acids. The CDR3 nucleotides are TGTGCCAGCAGCCCCAACAGAGGACTAGCGCGTAGCACAGATACGCAGTATTTT. Its protein is CASSPNRGLARSTDTQYF.

V gene TRBV7-3 combines with J gene TRBJ2-3; 8 bases align to TRBD2. V shed 7 bases and J 0 bases; nucleotides not matched to a gene: 6. The CDR3 is 15 residues long. CDR1 SGHTA and CDR2 FQGTGA come from the germline V gene. CDR3 nucleotides: TGTGCCAGCACCCTTAGCGGGACTAGCACAGATACGCAGTATTTT. Amino acid sequence: CASTLSGTSTDTQYF.

The chain is built from TRBV29-1 and TRBJ2-7; TRBD2 agrees at 8 bases. After removal of 6 bases from V and 3 bases from J, the junction contained 13 bases not matched to a gene. Germline CDR1 and CDR2: SQVTM and ANQGSEA. The CDR3 length is 15 residues. The CDR3 loop reads CSVKSGLAGLYEQYF. The CDR3 DNA sequence: TGCAGCGTGAAATCGGGGCTAGCGGGTCTCTACGAGCAGTACTTC.